This TCR beta chain was documented in a study of cytomegalovirus exposure and HLA in healthy donors. Whole-study findings and limits: The study assumed roughly uniform donor sequencing depth for presence/absence analyses.

Amplification used 60 Vbeta primers and 13 Jbeta primers. TCRdb's table, derived via immunoSEQ multiplex PCR, lists solely in-frame clones and lacks some. This sample has approximately 90,000 clones, with 63% found just once. In regard to this clone: Its target is not known.

Trimming stripped 5 bases from V and 3 bases from J, with 8 bases between. Per germline, CDR1 GTSNPN and CDR2 SVGIG (reference sequence). This CDR3 has 11 residues. This chain uses TRBV30 with TRBJ2-7; D possibly corresponds to TRBD1 (5 bases). Sequencing input: PBMCs. This receptor was identified in a woman younger than 45 in good health and CMV-seronegative. The CDR3 sequence is CAWRTLYEQYF. DNA of the CDR3: TGTGCCTGGCGGACACTCTACGAGCAGTACTTC.